A selection of T cell receptor beta chains follows, all from one sample in a study of blood T cell repertoires in COVID-19. Using immunoSEQ multiplex PCR, the repertoire was profiled, and TCRdb retains in-frame clones only, with some absent. The sample consists of over 400,000 clones, roughly nine tenths of them appearing once. The sequenced material came from peripheral blood. These receptors originate from a woman aged 45-60 years with COVID-19, enrolled during active disease. CDR3s include the opening cysteine and the closing phenylalanine or tryptophan. Each record gives: D gene, J gene, clone size, V gene, CDR3 protein, CDR3 DNA. The D gene is left open where the match is weak. Clone sizes are given selectively: once, few, many, or a class where the clone is expanded.

d_call: NA
j_call: TRBJ1-2
clone_size: NA
v_call: TRBV7-9
cdr3_aa: CASSLDGRPPGSGVVGYTF
cdr3_nt: TGTGCCAGCAGCTTAGATGGAAGGCCACCGGGCTCAGGGGTGGTTGGCTACACCTTC

d_call: TRBD1
j_call: TRBJ1-2
clone_size: NA
v_call: TRBV6-1
cdr3_aa: CASSEAQGTGGGYTF
cdr3_nt: TGTGCCAGCAGTGAAGCTCAGGGGACAGGTGGAGGCTACACCTTC

d_call: TRBD2
j_call: TRBJ2-7
clone_size: NA
v_call: TRBV4-2
cdr3_aa: CASSQETSGTYEQYF
cdr3_nt: TGTGCCAGCAGCCAGGAGACTAGCGGAACCTACGAGCAGTACTTC

d_call: NA
j_call: TRBJ2-4
clone_size: NA
v_call: TRBV3-1/TRBV3-2
cdr3_aa: CASSPRGVVGGDIQYF
cdr3_nt: TGTGCCAGCAGCCCCCGAGGTGTGGTCGGGGGTGACATTCAGTACTTC

d_call: NA
j_call: TRBJ2-3
clone_size: NA
v_call: TRBV5-5
cdr3_aa: CASTLGTTDTQYF
cdr3_nt: TGTGCCAGCACACTAGGCACAACAGATACGCAGTATTTT

d_call: NA
j_call: TRBJ2-7
clone_size: NA
v_call: TRBV2
cdr3_aa: CASASRFYEQYF
cdr3_nt: TGTGCCAGTGCCTCGCGTTTTTACGAGCAGTACTTC

d_call: NA
j_call: TRBJ1-2
clone_size: NA
v_call: TRBV19
cdr3_aa: CASSIGGSDGYTF
cdr3_nt: TGTGCCAGTAGCATCGGGGGGAGTGATGGCTACACCTTC

d_call: NA
j_call: TRBJ2-7
clone_size: NA
v_call: TRBV10-3
cdr3_aa: CAISESEQVLYEQYF
cdr3_nt: TGTGCCATCAGTGAGTCAGAACAGGTCCTCTACGAGCAGTACTTC

d_call: NA
j_call: TRBJ1-2
clone_size: once
v_call: TRBV6-5
cdr3_aa: CASRSRGINYGYTF
cdr3_nt: TGTGCCAGCAGATCGCGGGGGATAAACTATGGCTACACCTTC

d_call: TRBD1
j_call: TRBJ1-1
clone_size: NA
v_call: TRBV5-1
cdr3_aa: CASSVTGTGNTEAFF
cdr3_nt: TGCGCCAGCAGCGTCACCGGGACAGGGAACACTGAAGCTTTCTTT

d_call: TRBD2
j_call: TRBJ2-1
clone_size: NA
v_call: TRBV6-4
cdr3_aa: CASSEVAGGFNEQFF
cdr3_nt: TGTGCCAGCAGTGAAGTAGCGGGGGGGTTTAATGAGCAGTTCTTC

d_call: TRBD1
j_call: TRBJ1-1
clone_size: NA
v_call: TRBV7-9
cdr3_aa: CASSPRTGDTEAFF
cdr3_nt: TGTGCCAGCAGCCCTAGGACAGGTGACACTGAAGCTTTCTTT

d_call: NA
j_call: TRBJ1-5
clone_size: NA
v_call: TRBV11-3
cdr3_aa: CASSSGFYNQPQHF
cdr3_nt: TGTGCTAGCAGCTCGGGGTTTTATAATCAGCCCCAGCATTTT

d_call: TRBD2
j_call: TRBJ2-7
clone_size: NA
v_call: TRBV5-8
cdr3_aa: CASSLPPGGFDEQYF
cdr3_nt: TGTGCCAGCAGCTTGCCCCCGGGAGGGTTCGACGAGCAGTACTTC

d_call: NA
j_call: TRBJ1-1
clone_size: NA
v_call: TRBV25-1
cdr3_aa: CASSETLSTEAFF
cdr3_nt: TGTGCCAGCAGTGAGACATTGAGCACTGAAGCTTTCTTT

d_call: TRBD1
j_call: TRBJ1-3
clone_size: once
v_call: TRBV14
cdr3_aa: CASSLGTARSGNTIYF
cdr3_nt: TGTGCCAGCAGCCTTGGGACAGCCCGATCTGGAAACACCATATATTTT

d_call: NA
j_call: TRBJ1-1
clone_size: NA
v_call: TRBV2
cdr3_aa: CASSPQAQGNTEAFF
cdr3_nt: TGTGCCAGCAGTCCTCAGGCACAGGGTAACACTGAAGCTTTCTTT

d_call: TRBD2
j_call: TRBJ2-4
clone_size: NA
v_call: TRBV7-9
cdr3_aa: CASSSPYSGGENIQYF
cdr3_nt: TGTGCCAGCAGCTCCCCCTATTCCGGGGGGGAAAACATTCAGTACTTC

d_call: NA
j_call: TRBJ2-7
clone_size: NA
v_call: TRBV7-9
cdr3_aa: CASSFDRDNPYEQYF
cdr3_nt: TGTGCCAGCAGCTTTGATAGGGACAACCCCTACGAGCAGTACTTC

d_call: NA
j_call: TRBJ2-5
clone_size: once
v_call: TRBV27
cdr3_aa: CASSLFSQGSGASGIQETQYF
cdr3_nt: TGTGCCAGCAGTTTATTCTCCCAGGGGAGTGGGGCTAGCGGAATACAAGAGACCCAGTACTTC

d_call: NA
j_call: TRBJ1-1
clone_size: NA
v_call: TRBV30
cdr3_aa: CASTGWGDTEAFF
cdr3_nt: TGTGCCTCAACGGGCTGGGGGGACACTGAAGCTTTCTTT

d_call: TRBD1
j_call: TRBJ2-5
clone_size: NA
v_call: TRBV6-6
cdr3_aa: CASSYPDRGNSETQYF
cdr3_nt: TGTGCCAGCAGTTACCCCGACAGGGGAAATTCGGAGACCCAGTACTTC

d_call: NA
j_call: TRBJ1-3
clone_size: once
v_call: TRBV5-6
cdr3_aa: CASSLVEGVGSGNTIYF
cdr3_nt: TGTGCCAGCAGCTTGGTCGAGGGAGTCGGCTCTGGAAACACCATATATTTT

d_call: NA
j_call: TRBJ2-3
clone_size: once
v_call: TRBV5-5
cdr3_aa: CASSLEQGSTDTQYF
cdr3_nt: TGTGCCAGCAGCTTGGAACAGGGTAGCACAGATACGCAGTATTTT

d_call: NA
j_call: TRBJ1-1
clone_size: few
v_call: TRBV6-5
cdr3_aa: CASGGLSTEAFF
cdr3_nt: TGTGCCAGCGGGGGCTTGAGTACTGAAGCTTTCTTT

d_call: TRBD1
j_call: TRBJ1-5
clone_size: many
v_call: TRBV7-2
cdr3_aa: CASSLTGGFLGGNQPQHF
cdr3_nt: TGTGCCAGCAGCTTGACAGGGGGCTTCTTAGGTGGCAATCAGCCCCAGCATTTT

d_call: TRBD2
j_call: TRBJ2-3
clone_size: NA
v_call: TRBV19
cdr3_aa: CASSIPSGESADTQYF
cdr3_nt: TGTGCCAGTAGTATTCCTAGCGGGGAATCAGCAGATACGCAGTATTTT

d_call: TRBD1
j_call: TRBJ2-2
clone_size: NA
v_call: TRBV25-1
cdr3_aa: CASSVGQGVSTGELFF
cdr3_nt: TGTGCCAGCAGTGTCGGACAGGGGGTGTCGACCGGGGAGCTGTTTTTT

d_call: NA
j_call: TRBJ2-7
clone_size: NA
v_call: TRBV6-5
cdr3_aa: CASRRGSTYEQYF
cdr3_nt: TGTGCCAGCAGAAGGGGCAGCACCTACGAGCAGTACTTC

d_call: TRBD2
j_call: TRBJ2-7
clone_size: NA
v_call: TRBV5-5
cdr3_aa: CASSLDVAGGVHEQYF
cdr3_nt: TGTGCCAGCAGCTTGGACGTAGCGGGGGGAGTCCACGAGCAGTACTTC

d_call: TRBD2
j_call: TRBJ2-1
clone_size: NA
v_call: TRBV6-2/TRBV6-3
cdr3_aa: CASSYSKLASGDNEQFF
cdr3_nt: TGTGCCAGCAGTTACTCGAAGTTGGCTAGCGGGGACAATGAGCAGTTCTTC